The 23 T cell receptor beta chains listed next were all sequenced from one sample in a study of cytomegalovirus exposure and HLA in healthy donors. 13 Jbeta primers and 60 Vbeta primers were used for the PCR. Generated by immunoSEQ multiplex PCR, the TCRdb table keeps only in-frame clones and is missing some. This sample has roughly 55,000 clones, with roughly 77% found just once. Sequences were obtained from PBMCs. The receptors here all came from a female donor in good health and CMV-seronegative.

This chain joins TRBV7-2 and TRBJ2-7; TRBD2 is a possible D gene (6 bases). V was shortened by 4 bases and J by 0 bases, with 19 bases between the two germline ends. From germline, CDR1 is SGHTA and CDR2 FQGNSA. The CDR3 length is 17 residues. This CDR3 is CASSSSHTAGSSYEQYF. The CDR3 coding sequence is TGTGCCAGCAGCTCCTCCCATACGGCGGGAAGCTCCTACGAGCAGTACTTC.

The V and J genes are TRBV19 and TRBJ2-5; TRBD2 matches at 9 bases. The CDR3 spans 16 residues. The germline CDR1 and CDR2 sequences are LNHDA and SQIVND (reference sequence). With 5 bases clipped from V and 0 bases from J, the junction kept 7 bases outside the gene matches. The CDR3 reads CASSPRLAVYQETQYF. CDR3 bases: TGTGCCAGTAGTCCCCGACTAGCGGTGTACCAAGAGACCCAGTACTTC.

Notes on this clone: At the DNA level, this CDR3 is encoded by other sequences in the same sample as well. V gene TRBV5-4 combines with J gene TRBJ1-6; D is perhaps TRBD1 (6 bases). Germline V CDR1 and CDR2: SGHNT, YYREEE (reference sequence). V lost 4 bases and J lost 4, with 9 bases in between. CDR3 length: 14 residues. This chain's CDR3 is CASSRTAYNSPLHF. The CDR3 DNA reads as TGTGCCAGCAGCCGGACAGCGTATAATTCACCCCTCCACTTT.

CDR3 loop: CSVESGYEQYF. CDR3 sequence (DNA): TGCAGCGTTGAATCGGGTTACGAGCAGTACTTC. This chain joins TRBV29-1 and TRBJ2-7; D gene ambiguous. Germline V lookup: CDR1 SQVTM, CDR2 ANQGSEA. The germline V and J ends were trimmed by 2 bases and 4 bases, with 6 bases remaining between them. The length of the CDR3 is 11 residues.

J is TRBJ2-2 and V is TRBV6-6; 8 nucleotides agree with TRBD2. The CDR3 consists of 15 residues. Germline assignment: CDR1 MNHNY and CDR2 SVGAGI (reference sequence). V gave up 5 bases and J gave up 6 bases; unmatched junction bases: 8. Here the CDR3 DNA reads TGTGCCAGCAGTCCTGCGGGACTAGGGGCCGGGGAGCTGTTTTTT. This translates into CASSPAGLGAGELFF.

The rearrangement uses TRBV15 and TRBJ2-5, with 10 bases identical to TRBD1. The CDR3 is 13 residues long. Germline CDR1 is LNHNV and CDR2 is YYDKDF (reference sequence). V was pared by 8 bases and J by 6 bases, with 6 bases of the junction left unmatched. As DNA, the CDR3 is TGTGCCACCGGGACAGGGGAACGAAAGACCCAGTACTTC. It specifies CATGTGERKTQYF.

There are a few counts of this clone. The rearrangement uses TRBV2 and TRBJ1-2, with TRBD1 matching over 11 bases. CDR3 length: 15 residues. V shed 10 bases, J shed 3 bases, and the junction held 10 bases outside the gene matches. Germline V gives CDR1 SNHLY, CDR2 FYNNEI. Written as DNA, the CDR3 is TGTGCCATCCGGACAGGGGGCACGGGTTACTATGGCTACACCTTC. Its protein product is CAIRTGGTGYYGYTF.

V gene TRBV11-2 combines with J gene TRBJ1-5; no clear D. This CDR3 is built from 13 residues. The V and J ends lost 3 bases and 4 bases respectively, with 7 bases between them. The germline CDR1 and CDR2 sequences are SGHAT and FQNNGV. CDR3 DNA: TGTGCCAGCAGCTTGGCTCATAATCAGCCCCAGCATTTT. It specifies CASSLAHNQPQHF.

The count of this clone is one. Written as DNA, the CDR3 is TGCGCCAGCAGCTTCGGGACTTTCTACGAGCAGTACTTC. Protein sequence: CASSFGTFYEQYF. The chain has TRBV5-1 and TRBJ2-7, with a weak D call TRBD2 (6 bases). The V and J ends lost 2 bases and 3 bases respectively, with 9 bases between them. The CDR3 is 13 amino acids. Per the germline V gene, CDR1 is SGHRS and CDR2 is YFSETQ.

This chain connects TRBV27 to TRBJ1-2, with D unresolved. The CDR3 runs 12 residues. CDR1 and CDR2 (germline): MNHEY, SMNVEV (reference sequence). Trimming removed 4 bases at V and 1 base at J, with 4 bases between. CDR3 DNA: TGTGCCAGCAGTTCCGTTAACTATGGCTACACCTTC. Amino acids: CASSSVNYGYTF.

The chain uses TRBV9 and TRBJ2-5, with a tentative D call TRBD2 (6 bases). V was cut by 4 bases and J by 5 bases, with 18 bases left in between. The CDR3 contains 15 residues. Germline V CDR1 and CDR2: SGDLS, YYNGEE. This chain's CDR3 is CASSPRLDSRETQYF. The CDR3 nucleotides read TGTGCCAGCAGCCCCAGACTAGACTCCCGCGAGACCCAGTACTTC.

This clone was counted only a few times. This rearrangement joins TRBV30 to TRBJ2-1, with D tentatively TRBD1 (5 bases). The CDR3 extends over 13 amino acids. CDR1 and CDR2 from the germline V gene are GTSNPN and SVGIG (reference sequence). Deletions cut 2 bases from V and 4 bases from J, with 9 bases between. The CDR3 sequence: CAWSQGQYNEQFF. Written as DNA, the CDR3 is TGTGCCTGGAGTCAGGGCCAGTACAATGAGCAGTTCTTC. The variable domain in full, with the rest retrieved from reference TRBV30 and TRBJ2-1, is SQTIHQWPATLVQPVGSPLSLECTVEGTSNPNLYWYRQAAGRGLQLLFYSVGIGQISSEVPQNLSASRPQDRQFILSSKKLLLSDSGFYLCAWSQGQYNEQFFGPGTRLTVL.

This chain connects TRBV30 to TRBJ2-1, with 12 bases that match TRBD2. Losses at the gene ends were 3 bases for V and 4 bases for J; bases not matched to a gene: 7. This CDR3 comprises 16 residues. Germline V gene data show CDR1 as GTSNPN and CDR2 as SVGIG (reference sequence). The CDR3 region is CAWRPPGTSGYNEQFF. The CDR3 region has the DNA TGTGCCTGGAGGCCTCCCGGGACTAGCGGGTACAATGAGCAGTTCTTC.

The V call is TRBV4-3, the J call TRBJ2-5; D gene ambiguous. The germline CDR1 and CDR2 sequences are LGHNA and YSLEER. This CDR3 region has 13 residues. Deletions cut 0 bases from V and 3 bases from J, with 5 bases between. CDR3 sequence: CASSQDPKETQYF. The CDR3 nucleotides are TGCGCCAGCAGCCAAGACCCAAAAGAGACCCAGTACTTC.

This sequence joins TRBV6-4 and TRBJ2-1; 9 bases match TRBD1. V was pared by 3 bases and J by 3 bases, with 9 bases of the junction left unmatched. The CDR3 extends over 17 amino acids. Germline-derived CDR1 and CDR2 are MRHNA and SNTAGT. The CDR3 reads CASSDPRGQGIYNEQFF. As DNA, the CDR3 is TGTGCCAGCAGTGATCCTAGAGGACAGGGGATCTACAATGAGCAGTTCTTC.

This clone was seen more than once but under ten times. This CDR3 is CASSSRNLYEQYF. The DNA for the CDR3 is TGTGCCAGCAGCTCCAGGAATCTCTACGAGCAGTACTTC. This chain connects TRBV7-2 to TRBJ2-7, with no clear D. The CDR3 runs to 13 residues. Deletions cut 4 bases from V and 3 bases from J, with 10 bases between. CDR1 SGHTA and CDR2 FQGNSA come from the germline V gene.

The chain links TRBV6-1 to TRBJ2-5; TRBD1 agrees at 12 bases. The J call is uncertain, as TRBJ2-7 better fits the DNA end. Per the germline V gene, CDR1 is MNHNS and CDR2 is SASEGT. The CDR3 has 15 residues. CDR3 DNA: TGTGCCAGCAGAGGCCCGGGACAGGGGGCTTTCGAGCAGTACTTC. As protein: CASRGPGQGAFEQYF.

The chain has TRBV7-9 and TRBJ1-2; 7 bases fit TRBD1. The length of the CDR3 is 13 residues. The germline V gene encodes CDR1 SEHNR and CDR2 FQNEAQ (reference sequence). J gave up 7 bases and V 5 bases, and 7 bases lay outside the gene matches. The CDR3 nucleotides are TGTGCCAGCAGCCGACAGGGTAGGACTGGCTACACCTTC. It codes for CASSRQGRTGYTF.

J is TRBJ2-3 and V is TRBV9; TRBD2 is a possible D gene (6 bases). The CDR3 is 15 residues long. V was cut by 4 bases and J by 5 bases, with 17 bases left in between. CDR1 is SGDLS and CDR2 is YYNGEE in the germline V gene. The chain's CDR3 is CASSSRPLAVDTQYF. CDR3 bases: TGTGCCAGCAGCTCCCGCCCCTTAGCGGTAGATACGCAGTATTTT.

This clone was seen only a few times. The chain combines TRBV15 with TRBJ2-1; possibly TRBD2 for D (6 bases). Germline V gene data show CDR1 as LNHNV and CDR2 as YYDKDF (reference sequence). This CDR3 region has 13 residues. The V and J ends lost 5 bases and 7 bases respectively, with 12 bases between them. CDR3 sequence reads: CATSLRGTNEQFF. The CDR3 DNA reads TGTGCCACCAGCTTGCGGGGTACTAATGAGCAGTTCTTC.

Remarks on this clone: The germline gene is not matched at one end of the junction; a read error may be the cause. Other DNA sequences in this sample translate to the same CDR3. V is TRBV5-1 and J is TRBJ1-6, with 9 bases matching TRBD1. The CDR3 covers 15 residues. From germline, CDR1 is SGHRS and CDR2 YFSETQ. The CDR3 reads CASSIRDRVNSPLHF. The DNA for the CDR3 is TGTGCCAGCAGCATCCGGGACAGGGTTAATTCCCCCCTCCACTTT.

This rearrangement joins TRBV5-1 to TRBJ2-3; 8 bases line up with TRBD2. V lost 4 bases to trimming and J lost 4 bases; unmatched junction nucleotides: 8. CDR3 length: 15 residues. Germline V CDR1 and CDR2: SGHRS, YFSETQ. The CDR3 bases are TGCGCCAGCAGCCCCACCCGGGGGGGGCCAGATACGCAGTATTTT. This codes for CASSPTRGGPDTQYF.

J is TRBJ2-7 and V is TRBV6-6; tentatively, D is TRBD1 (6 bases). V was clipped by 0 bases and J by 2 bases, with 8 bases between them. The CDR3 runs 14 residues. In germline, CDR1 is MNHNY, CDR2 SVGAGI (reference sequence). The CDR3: CASSYSGGTYEQYF. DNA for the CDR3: TGTGCCAGCAGTTACTCAGGGGGTACCTACGAGCAGTACTTC.